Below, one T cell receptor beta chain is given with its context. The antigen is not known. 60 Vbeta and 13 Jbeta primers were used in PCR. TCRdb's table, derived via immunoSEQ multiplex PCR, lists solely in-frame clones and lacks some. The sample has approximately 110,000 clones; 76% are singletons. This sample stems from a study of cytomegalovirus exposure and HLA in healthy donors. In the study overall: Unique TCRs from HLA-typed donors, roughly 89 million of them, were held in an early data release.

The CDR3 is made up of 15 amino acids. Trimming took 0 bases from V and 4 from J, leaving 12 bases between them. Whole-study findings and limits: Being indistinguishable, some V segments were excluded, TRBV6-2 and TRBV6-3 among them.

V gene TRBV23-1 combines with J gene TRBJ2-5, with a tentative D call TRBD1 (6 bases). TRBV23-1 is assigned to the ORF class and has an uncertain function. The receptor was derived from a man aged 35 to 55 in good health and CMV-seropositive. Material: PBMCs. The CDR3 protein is CASSQSGTGLETQYF. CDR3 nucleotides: TGCGCCAGCAGTCAATCGGGCACAGGGTTAGAGACCCAGTACTTC.